This T cell receptor beta chain was sequenced during a study of blood T cell repertoires in COVID-19. Study-wide context: The analysed material was cDNA or gDNA that came from T cells, B-cell-depleted T cells, or PBMCs.

Germline trimming cut 0 bases from V and 8 bases from J; bases unmatched to any gene: 2. The CDR3 covers 13 residues. CDR1 is SGDLS, CDR2 YYNGEE, per germline. As originally analysed: Amplification of reference gene primers provided the estimated nucleated cell counts. Libraries were prepared by immunoSEQ multiplex PCR; TCRdb keeps only in-frame clonotypes and omits some of them. The D gene and trimming were derived from the DNA, and the V and J assignments and clone size from that table. The data hold some 270,000 clones, with 89% observed a single time. Donors in Cohort 3 who had recovered were those with two negative PCRs, healthcare professional clearance, or resolution of their symptoms.

This sequence joins TRBV9 and TRBJ1-1; 9 bases are a match to TRBD1. The TCR originated in a woman in her thirties or forties who had recovered from COVID-19. The material sequenced was PBMCs or T cells enriched from blood (not recorded which). The DNA of the CDR3 is TGTGCCAGCAGCGTAGAAGGACAGGGGGAAGCTTTCTTT. Translated: CASSVEGQGEAFF.